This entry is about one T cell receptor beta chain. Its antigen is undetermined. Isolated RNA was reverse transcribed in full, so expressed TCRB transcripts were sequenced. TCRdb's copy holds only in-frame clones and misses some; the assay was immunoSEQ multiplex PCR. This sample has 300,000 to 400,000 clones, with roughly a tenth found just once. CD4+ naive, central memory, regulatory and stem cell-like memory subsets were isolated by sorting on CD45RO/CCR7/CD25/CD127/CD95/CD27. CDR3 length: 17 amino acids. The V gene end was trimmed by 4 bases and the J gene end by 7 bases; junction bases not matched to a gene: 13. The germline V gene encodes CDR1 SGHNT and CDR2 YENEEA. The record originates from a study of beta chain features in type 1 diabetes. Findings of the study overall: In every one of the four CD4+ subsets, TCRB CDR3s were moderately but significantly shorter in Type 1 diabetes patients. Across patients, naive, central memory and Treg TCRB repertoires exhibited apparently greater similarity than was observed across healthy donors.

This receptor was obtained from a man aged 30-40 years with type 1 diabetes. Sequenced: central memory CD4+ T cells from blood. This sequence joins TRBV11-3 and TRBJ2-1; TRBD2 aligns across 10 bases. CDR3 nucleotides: TGTGCCAGCAGCTACTTGCGGCTAGCGGGGGCGTGGAATGAGCAGTTCTTC. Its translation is CASSYLRLAGAWNEQFF.